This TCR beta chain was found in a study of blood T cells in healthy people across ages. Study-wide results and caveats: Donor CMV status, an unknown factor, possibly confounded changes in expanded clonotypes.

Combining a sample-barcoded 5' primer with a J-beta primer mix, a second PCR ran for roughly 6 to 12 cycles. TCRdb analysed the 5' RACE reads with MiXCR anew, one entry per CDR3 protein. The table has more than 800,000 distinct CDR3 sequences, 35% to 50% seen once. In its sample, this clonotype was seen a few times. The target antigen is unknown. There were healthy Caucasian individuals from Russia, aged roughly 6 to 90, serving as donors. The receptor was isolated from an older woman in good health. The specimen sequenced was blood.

The CDR3 coding sequence is TGTGCCAGCCTATCCCGCCTGAGCGCCCCCACAGATACGCAGTATTTT. Encoded protein: CASLSRLSAPTDTQYF. The genes are TRBV27 and TRBJ2-3; D not certain. Germline V gene sequence: CDR1 MNHEY, CDR2 SMNVEV (reference sequence). The CDR3 sequence is 16 residues long. Trimming removed 8 bases from V and 2 bases from J, with 20 bases in between.